Presented here are 26 T cell receptor beta chains from one specimen sequenced in a study of control samples from healthy donors and cancer patients (TCRdb year 2020). Libraries were made using the immunoSEQ multiplex PCR assay. TCRdb's version of the immuneACCESS table is confined to in-frame rearrangements and falls short of the full clone set. An unresolved V gene accounts for under half of the shortfall where checked; the remainder is of unknown origin. Counted in this sample were roughly 180,000 clones; about 90% of them appeared once. The ten top clones hold 2% to 2.5% of the sample. The sequencing input was blood. The receptors here all came from a woman between 35 and 50 years old in good health.

The V gene is TRBV7-9, the J gene TRBJ1-5; D uncertain. The CDR3 consists of 14 residues. Trimming stripped 6 bases from V and 7 bases from J, with 16 bases between. Per germline, CDR1 SEHNR and CDR2 FQNEAQ (reference sequence). This CDR3 reads CASRSLKGGQPQHF. The CDR3 nucleotides are TGTGCCAGCAGATCTCTGAAGGGTGGACAGCCCCAGCATTTT. Using reference TRBV7-9 and TRBJ1-5 for the parts outside the CDR3, the full variable domain is DTGVSQNPRHKITKRGQNVTFRCDPISEHNRLYWYRQTLGQGPEFLTYFQNEAQLEKSRLLSDRFSAERPKGSFSTLEIQRTEQGDSAMYLCASRSLKGGQPQHFGDGTRLSIL.

The chain combines TRBV11-3 with TRBJ1-1; D remains ambiguous. The CDR3 contains 14 residues. Germline V CDR1 and CDR2: SGHNT, YENEEA. V was shortened by 0 bases and J by 8 bases, with 13 bases between the two germline ends. CDR3 bases: TGTGCCAGCAGCTTAGATGGGTTTTCGGGGGAAGCTTTCTTT. Its protein product is CASSLDGFSGEAFF.

The chain joins TRBV5-1 to TRBJ1-2, with D possibly matching TRBD1 (5 bases). Trimming removed 4 bases from V and 4 bases from J, with 14 bases in between. Germline CDR1 SGHRS, CDR2 YFSETQ. The CDR3 has 14 residues. Here the CDR3 reads CASSPAQEIYGYTF. CDR3 nucleotide sequence: TGCGCCAGCAGCCCAGCACAGGAGATCTATGGCTACACCTTC.

This clone is a singleton in its sample. The chain recombines TRBV18 with TRBJ2-3; no definite D call. Germline V gene sequence: CDR1 KGHSH, CDR2 LQKENI. V was pared by 6 bases and J by 6 bases, with 10 bases between. The CDR3 is 12 amino acids. The CDR3 loop is CASSSQQDTQYF. The CDR3 DNA reads as TGTGCCAGCTCCAGCCAGCAGGATACGCAGTATTTT.

V usage is TRBV19 and J usage is TRBJ1-3, with D possibly TRBD1 on 6 matching bases. V dropped 8 bases and J dropped 0 bases, with 17 bases sitting between them. CDR1 and CDR2 from the germline V gene are LNHDA and SQIVND (reference sequence). The CDR3 is 16 amino acids. CDR3 nucleotides: TGTGCCAGTCAGACAGGTCCCGTAAACTCTGGAAACACCATATATTTT. It encodes CASQTGPVNSGNTIYF.

V gene TRBV27 combines with J gene TRBJ1-6; TRBD1 agrees at 7 bases. The trim removed 6 bases at V and 12 bases at J, leaving 8 bases unmatched. The CDR3 loop spans 13 amino acids. Germline V gene data show CDR1 as MNHEY and CDR2 as SMNVEV (reference sequence). The CDR3 nucleotides are TGTGCCAGCAGGCGTACAGGGGATCTACCCCTCCACTTT. As protein: CASRRTGDLPLHF.

J is TRBJ1-1 and V is TRBV6-6; 7 nucleotides line up with TRBD1. This CDR3 comprises 16 residues. Germline V lookup: CDR1 MNHNY, CDR2 SVGAGI (reference sequence). Germline trimming cut 7 bases from V and 3 bases from J; bases unmatched to any gene: 14. The CDR3 reads CASTKGGPGTDTEAFF. The CDR3 region has the DNA TGTGCCAGCACCAAAGGGGGTCCAGGGACAGACACTGAAGCTTTCTTT.

The rearrangement joins TRBV7-6 to TRBJ2-1, with 16 bases aligning to TRBD2. CDR3 length: 18 residues. CDR1 and CDR2 (germline): SGHVS, FNYEAQ. The ends lost 5 bases at V and 4 bases at J; junction bases unmatched: 8. The CDR3 bases are TGTGCCAGCAGCGGGACTAGCGGGGGGGCAACCCTTTACAATGAGCAGTTCTTC. Its protein product is CASSGTSGGATLYNEQFF. Full variable domain (outside the CDR3, taken from reference TRBV7-6 and TRBJ2-1): GAGVSQSPRYKVTKRGQDVALRCDPISGHVSLYWYRQALGQGPEFLTYFNYEAQQDKSGLPNDRFSAERPEGSISTLTIQRTEQRDSAMYRCASSGTSGGATLYNEQFFGPGTRLTVL.

V and J are TRBV6-5 and TRBJ2-7, with a possible D match to TRBD1 (6 bases). This CDR3 spans 13 amino acids. Germline values: CDR1 MNHEY, CDR2 SVGAGI. For the CDR3, the DNA is TGTTCCTCGAGGGTACAGGGTACCTACGAGCAGTACTTC. This codes for CSSRVQGTYEQYF.

This clone appeared a single time. The CDR3 DNA reads TGCAGCGTTTTGGGACAGTTCGCTGGGGCCAACGTCCTGACTTTC. Encoded protein: CSVLGQFAGANVLTF. The genes are TRBV29-1 and TRBJ2-6; TRBD1 agrees at 7 bases. V was pared by 5 bases and J by 2 bases, with 6 bases of the junction left unmatched. The length of the CDR3 is 15 residues. The germline V gene encodes CDR1 SQVTM and CDR2 ANQGSEA.

This chain uses TRBV3-1 (or the pseudogene TRBV3-2) with TRBJ2-1; tentative D call: TRBD2 (5 bases). Trimming took off 6 bases at V and 7 bases at J, with 16 bases between the two ends. Germline CDR1 LGHDT, CDR2 YNNKEL (reference sequence). The CDR3 is 14 residues long. The CDR3 loop is CASREATSSNEQFF. The CDR3 region has the DNA TGTGCCAGCAGGGAGGCTACCTCGTCGAATGAGCAGTTCTTC.

The V call is TRBV13, the J call TRBJ2-7; D may be TRBD1 (5 bases). This CDR3 contains 12 residues. Trimming took 8 bases from V and 4 from J, leaving 12 bases between them. The V gene's germline CDR1 is PRHDT and CDR2 FYEKMQ (reference sequence). The CDR3 here is CASGAGMYEQYF. For the CDR3, the DNA is TGTGCCAGCGGGGCAGGGATGTACGAGCAGTACTTC.

J is TRBJ2-5 and V is TRBV6-6; 7 bases line up with TRBD2. The CDR3 spans 15 residues. The V and J ends lost 5 bases and 5 bases, in that order; junction bases with no gene match: 11. From germline, CDR1 is MNHNY and CDR2 SVGAGI (reference sequence). The CDR3 is CASSPGTNTRETQYF. In DNA form, the CDR3 reads TGTGCCAGCAGTCCCGGGACTAACACCCGGGAGACCCAGTACTTC.

V is TRBV5-1 and J is TRBJ2-2; 7 bases match TRBD2. Germline values: CDR1 SGHRS, CDR2 YFSETQ. The CDR3 spans 15 residues. Losses at the gene ends were 4 bases for V and 4 bases for J; bases not matched to a gene: 7. CDR3 sequence: CASSHTGGSTGELFF. In DNA form, the CDR3 reads TGCGCCAGCAGCCATACGGGGGGTAGCACCGGGGAGCTGTTTTTT. Full variable domain (missing parts from reference TRBV5-1 and TRBJ2-2): KAGVTQTPRYLIKTRGQQVTLSCSPISGHRSVSWYQQTPGQGLQFLFEYFSETQRNKGNFPGRFSGRQFSNSRSEMNVSTLELGDSALYLCASSHTGGSTGELFFGEGSRLTVL.

The table lists this clone with a count of one. This rearrangement joins TRBV6-1 to TRBJ2-3; D uncertain. From germline, CDR1 is MNHNS and CDR2 SASEGT. The V end was cut by 4 bases, the J end by 4 bases, with 18 bases between. CDR3 length equals 16 residues. The chain's CDR3 is CASSARSSPNPDTQYF. The CDR3, as DNA: TGTGCCAGCAGTGCCCGATCGTCCCCCAACCCAGATACGCAGTATTTT.

CDR3 amino acids: CAGGLRGPVGSNEKLFF. CDR3 nucleotide sequence: TGCGCTGGGGGACTTAGGGGGCCAGTGGGATCTAATGAAAAACTGTTTTTT. The chain couples TRBV10-1 to TRBJ1-4, with 7 bases aligning to TRBD1. Per germline, CDR1 WNHNN and CDR2 SYGVQD (reference sequence). This CDR3 has 17 amino acids.

The chain combines TRBV5-5 with TRBJ2-3; 10 bases align to TRBD2. Losses at the gene ends were 0 bases for V and 0 bases for J; bases not matched to a gene: 10. The CDR3 is 19 amino acids. CDR1 SGHKS and CDR2 YYEKEE come from the germline V gene (reference sequence). The DNA for the CDR3 is TGTGCCAGCAGCTTGGCCTTTAGCGGGGGGCCACCTAGCACAGATACGCAGTATTTT. Protein sequence: CASSLAFSGGPPSTDTQYF. Full variable domain (remainder filled in from reference TRBV5-5 and TRBJ2-3): DAGVTQSPTHLIKTRGQQVTLRCSPISGHKSVSWYQQVLGQGPQFIFQYYEKEERGRGNFPDRFSARQFPNYSSELNVNALLLGDSALYLCASSLAFSGGPPSTDTQYFGPGTRLTVL.

This clone was seen repeatedly, ten times or more. This sequence joins TRBV7-9 and TRBJ1-6, with D uncertain. V was pared by 5 bases and J by 5 bases, with 7 bases between. Germline V gene data show CDR1 as SEHNR and CDR2 as FQNEAQ (reference sequence). The CDR3 totals 13 residues. This chain's CDR3 is CASSIVNNSPLHF. The CDR3 DNA sequence: TGTGCCAGCAGCATTGTTAATAATTCACCCCTCCACTTT.

The gene calls are TRBV25-1 and TRBJ1-3, with D possibly being TRBD1 (6 bases). The germline V gene has CDR1 MGHDK and CDR2 SYGVNS. The CDR3 is made up of 17 amino acids. V was shortened by 4 bases and J by 0 bases, with 16 bases between the two germline ends. CDR3 coding DNA: TGTGCCAGCAGTGGTTGGACAGCGGATTACTCTGGAAACACCATATATTTT. Translated, it gives CASSGWTADYSGNTIYF. Looking up the rest from reference TRBV25-1 and TRBJ1-3 gives the full variable domain: EADIYQTPRYLVIGTGKKITLECSQTMGHDKMYWYQQDPGMELHLIHYSYGVNSTEKGDLSSESTVSRIRTEHFPLTLESARPSHTSQYLCASSGWTADYSGNTIYFGEGSWLTVV.

The V and J genes are TRBV27 and TRBJ1-1, with 7 bases that match TRBD1. The germline gives CDR1 MNHEY, CDR2 SMNVEV (reference sequence). J gave up 9 bases and V 5 bases, and 9 bases lay outside the gene matches. CDR3 length: 13 residues. CDR3 nucleotides: TGTGCCAGCAGTCCTAACAGGGGCTGGAAAGCTTTCTTT. Encoded protein: CASSPNRGWKAFF.

The genes are TRBV6-6 and TRBJ1-5; D not resolved. This CDR3 comprises 16 residues. Germline CDR1 MNHNY, CDR2 SVGAGI (reference sequence). Deletions cut 2 bases from V and 3 bases from J, with 14 bases between. The CDR3 bases are TGTGCCAGCAGTTACGGGCCCGAGGATATCAATCAGCCCCAGCATTTT. Translating gives CASSYGPEDINQPQHF.

The chain carries TRBV27 and TRBJ1-5, with D uncertain. The CDR3 covers 14 residues. Per germline, CDR1 MNHEY and CDR2 SMNVEV (reference sequence). V shed 4 bases and J shed 0 bases, with 7 bases lying between them. CDR3 nucleotides: TGTGCCAGCAGTTGGGCAGGTAGCAATCAGCCCCAGCATTTT. The encoded protein is CASSWAGSNQPQHF.

The rearrangement uses TRBV20-1 and TRBJ1-2; D is unclear. Trimming left V 6 bases short and J 4 bases short, with 6 bases between. CDR3 length: 10 residues. Germline V gene sequence: CDR1 DFQATT, CDR2 SNEGSKA (reference sequence). This CDR3 reads CSARSYGYTF. The DNA for the CDR3 is TGCAGTGCCCGGAGCTATGGCTACACCTTC.

J is TRBJ2-2 and V is TRBV10-3, with a tentative D call TRBD2 (7 bases). Deletions cut 0 bases from V and 5 bases from J, with 13 bases between. The CDR3 consists of 16 residues. The germline V gene has CDR1 ENHRY and CDR2 SYGVKD. The CDR3 loop is CAISESEGGPTGELFF. CDR3 nucleotides: TGTGCCATCAGTGAGTCCGAGGGGGGGCCAACCGGGGAGCTGTTTTTT.

This clone came up once. The V gene is TRBV5-1, the J gene TRBJ2-5, with 7 bases that match TRBD1. Germline CDR1 SGHRS, CDR2 YFSETQ. V lost 0 bases to trimming and J lost 4 bases; unmatched junction nucleotides: 3. This CDR3 region has 14 residues. The CDR3: CASSLDRGGETQYF. CDR3 nucleotides: TGCGCCAGCAGCTTGGACAGGGGCGGAGAGACCCAGTACTTC.

The rearrangement links TRBV5-4 to TRBJ2-2, with D possibly matching TRBD1 (5 bases). Trimming shortened V by 0 bases and J by 5 bases, and 5 bases separated the two germline ends. CDR3 length: 13 amino acids. CDR1 is SGHNT and CDR2 is YYREEE in the germline V gene (reference sequence). CDR3 bases: TGTGCCAGCAGCTTGGCAGGGACCGGGGAGCTGTTTTTT. Its translation is CASSLAGTGELFF.